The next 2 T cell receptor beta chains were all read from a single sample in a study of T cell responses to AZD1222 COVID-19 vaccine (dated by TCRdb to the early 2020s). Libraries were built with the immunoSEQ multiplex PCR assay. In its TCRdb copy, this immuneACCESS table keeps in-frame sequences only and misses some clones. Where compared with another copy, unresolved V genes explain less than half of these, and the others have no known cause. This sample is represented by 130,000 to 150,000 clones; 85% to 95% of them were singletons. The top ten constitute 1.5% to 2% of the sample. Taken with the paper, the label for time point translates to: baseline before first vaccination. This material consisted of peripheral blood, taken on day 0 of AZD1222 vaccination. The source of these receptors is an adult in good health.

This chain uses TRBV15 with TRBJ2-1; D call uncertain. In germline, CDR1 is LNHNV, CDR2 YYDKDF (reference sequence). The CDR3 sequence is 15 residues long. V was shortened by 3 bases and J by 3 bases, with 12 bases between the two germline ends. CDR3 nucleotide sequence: TGTGCCACCAGCAGCGGCCCGCCCCTCTACAATGAGCAGTTCTTC. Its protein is CATSSGPPLYNEQFF.

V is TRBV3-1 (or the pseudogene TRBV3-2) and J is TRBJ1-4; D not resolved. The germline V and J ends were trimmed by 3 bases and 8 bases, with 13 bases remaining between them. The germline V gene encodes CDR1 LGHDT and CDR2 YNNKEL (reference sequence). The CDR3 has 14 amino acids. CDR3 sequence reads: CASSHSLGEEKLFF. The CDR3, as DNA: TGTGCCAGCAGCCATTCCCTCGGGGAGGAAAAACTGTTTTTT.